This is a list of T cell receptor beta chains from one sample in a study of T cells after yellow fever vaccination. Via MiXCR, TCRdb re-called the 5' RACE reads, giving one row per CDR3 protein. The sample shows some 250,000 distinct CDR3 sequences, 6.9% of them seen only once. Sequenced material: CD4+ T cells sorted from PBMCs, taken 15 days after the yellow fever booster vaccination. All receptors derive from a man in his thirties or forties who received the YFV17D yellow fever vaccine. Both conserved end residues are part of each CDR3. The D gene is left open where the match is weak. The size field is filled for only some rows; it gives once, few, many or a size class.

D gene	clone size	J gene	V gene	CDR3 DNA	CDR3 protein
-	-	TRBJ1-5	TRBV7-9	TGTGCCAGCAGCGACGGACAGTATAGCAATCAGCCCCAGCATTTT	CASSDGQYSNQPQHF
TRBD2	-	TRBJ2-1	TRBV12-3/TRBV12-4	TGTGCCAGCAGTTTTGTGATGGGCGGGAGTTACAATGAGCAGCTCTTC	CASSFVMGGSYNEQLF
-	many	TRBJ1-4	TRBV27	TGTGCCAGCAGCAAAACCGGGAATCATAATGAAAAACTGTTTTTT	CASSKTGNHNEKLFF
-	few	TRBJ2-6	TRBV30	TGTGCCTGGAGTGTACGGGGCTCTGGGGCCAACGTCCTGACTTTC	CAWSVRGSGANVLTF
-	many	TRBJ2-5	TRBV27	TGTGCCAGCAGTTCACCTCAGGGGGGGGGAGAGACCCAGTACTTC	CASSSPQGGGETQYF
TRBD2	few	TRBJ2-1	TRBV6-1	TGTGCCAGCAGTGGAGGACTAGCGGGAGTTGCGTGGGGCAATGAGCAGTTCTTC	CASSGGLAGVAWGNEQFF
TRBD1	few	TRBJ2-3	TRBV5-1	TGCGCCAGCAGCTTGGCCACTCAGGGGGCCGATACGCAGTATTTT	CASSLATQGADTQYF
TRBD2	few	TRBJ2-7	TRBV4-3	TGCGCCAGCAGCCAAGAACTAGCGGGACTCTACGAGCAGTACTTC	CASSQELAGLYEQYF
-	-	TRBJ2-2	TRBV4-1	TGCGCCAGCAGCCAAGATGGGGCCAGGGGGGCGCGAAACACCGGGGAGCTGTTTTTT	CASSQDGARGARNTGELFF
-	few	TRBJ2-3	TRBV6-1	TGTGCCAGCAGCACACGGAATCGGGCCACAGATACGCAGTATTTT	CASSTRNRATDTQYF
-	-	TRBJ2-6	TRBV27	TGTGCCAGCAGTGGGTTCTGGTCTGGGGCCAACGTCCTGACTTTC	CASSGFWSGANVLTF
-	many	TRBJ2-7	TRBV7-6	TGTGCCAGCAGCGTCTCGACAGGGGCCGGCAGCGGGGTATCCTACGAGCAGTACTTC	CASSVSTGAGSGVSYEQYF
-	-	TRBJ2-2	TRBV4-3	TGCGCCAGCAGCCACGGGACCGAGGATGTCTACACCGGGGAGCTGTTTTTT	CASSHGTEDVYTGELFF
-	-	TRBJ2-1	TRBV10-1	TGCGCCAGCAGTGAGTCGGGACCGTTCAATGAGCAGTTCTTC	CASSESGPFNEQFF
TRBD1	few	TRBJ1-5	TRBV27	TGTGCCAGCAGTTCACTCTCCGGGACAGGGGGCGTGAGGAGCAATCAGCCCCAGCATTTT	CASSSLSGTGGVRSNQPQHF
TRBD2	few	TRBJ2-3	TRBV4-3	TGCGCCAGCAGCCAGGGACCTAGCGGGCGCACAGATACGCAGTATTTT	CASSQGPSGRTDTQYF
-	-	TRBJ2-1	TRBV1	TGCACCAGCACCCTCTATCGGGATCGGGAGCAGTTCTTC	CTSTLYRDREQFF
-	few	TRBJ1-4	TRBV5-6	TGTGCCAGCAGCTTGGAGCCGGGCAGAGGATTTGAAAAACTGTTTTTT	CASSLEPGRGFEKLFF
TRBD1	many	TRBJ2-2	TRBV7-2	TGTGCCAGCAGCTACCAGGGGGCGGGTGGGGAGCTGTTTTTT	CASSYQGAGGELFF
TRBD1	-	TRBJ1-6	TRBV5-1	TGCGCCAGCAGCTTGGAGGGACAGGGCTATTCACCCCTCCACTTT	CASSLEGQGYSPLHF
-	many	TRBJ2-3	TRBV7-9	TGTGCCAGCAGCACGTGGAGCACAGATACGCAGTATTTT	CASSTWSTDTQYF
TRBD1	few	TRBJ1-3	TRBV5-6	TGTGCCAGCACTTCCAGGGGGCAGAGAGGAAACACCATATATTTT	CASTSRGQRGNTIYF
TRBD2	many	TRBJ2-7	TRBV10-3	TGTGCCATCAGAGGGACTAGCTTCTACGAGCAGTACTTC	CAIRGTSFYEQYF
TRBD2	-	TRBJ2-1	TRBV7-2	TGTGCCAGCAGCTTAAGGGGACTAGTAAGGGGGAATGAGCAGTTCTTC	CASSLRGLVRGNEQFF
-	-	TRBJ1-1	TRBV20-1	TGCAGTGCTAGAGGTCAGACGGCTGGTGAAGCTTTCTTT	CSARGQTAGEAFF
-	many	TRBJ2-1	TRBV29-1	TGCAGCGTCGGACAGTTCTACAATGAGCAGTTCTTC	CSVGQFYNEQFF
TRBD2	-	TRBJ2-7	TRBV20-1	TGCAGTGGGGCTAGCGGGAGTTACGAGCAGTACTTC	CSGASGSYEQYF
TRBD2	-	TRBJ2-1	TRBV7-2	TGTGCCAGCAGCTTACCTAGCGGGAGGGCCTCCTACAATGAGCAGTTCTTC	CASSLPSGRASYNEQFF
-	few	TRBJ2-7	TRBV10-3	TGTGCCATCAGTGAGTCGTTTACCGAGCAGTACTTC	CAISESFTEQYF
TRBD1	-	TRBJ1-3	TRBV5-1	TGCGCCAGCAGCTTGGGAGGGACAGCTGGAAACACCATATATTTT	CASSLGGTAGNTIYF
-	-	TRBJ1-5	TRBV3-1	TGTGCCTGCAGCCAAGATCCGGGGAGCAATCAGCCCCAGCATTTT	CACSQDPGSNQPQHF
-	many	TRBJ2-7	TRBV29-1	TGCAGCGTTGCTCGGGAGTACGAGCAGTACTTC	CSVAREYEQYF
-	-	TRBJ1-2	TRBV29-1	TGCAGCGTTGGACGTTATGAGACTGGCTACACCTTC	CSVGRYETGYTF
-	-	TRBJ2-7	TRBV29-1	TGCAGCGTCCGGACAGAACTCTACGAGCAGTACTTC	CSVRTELYEQYF
-	many	TRBJ2-1	TRBV14	TGTGCCAGCAGCCAAGGTTTAGATCCCTCCTACAATGAGCAGTTCTTC	CASSQGLDPSYNEQFF
-	many	TRBJ2-3	TRBV20-1	TGCAGTGCTAGATTGACCGATACGCAGTATTTT	CSARLTDTQYF
-	-	TRBJ2-3	TRBV12-3/TRBV12-4	TGTGCCAGCAGTTTGAGGTTCCTCACAGATACGCAGTATTTT	CASSLRFLTDTQYF
TRBD2	-	TRBJ2-7	TRBV29-1	TGCAGCGCAGACCGGGGGGGACGCGAGCAGTACTTC	CSADRGGREQYF
TRBD2	-	TRBJ2-5	TRBV12-3/TRBV12-4	TGTGCCAGCAGTTTACAGCGGGAGGGCCGCGAGACCCAGTACTTC	CASSLQREGRETQYF
-	-	TRBJ2-1	TRBV28	TGTGCCAGCAGTTTATTCTCCGCACCTCACAATGAGCAGTTCTTC	CASSLFSAPHNEQFF
TRBD1	-	TRBJ1-2	TRBV7-2	TGTGCCAGCAGCTCCCGGGACAGGGCATCCTATGGCTACACCTTC	CASSSRDRASYGYTF
TRBD1	few	TRBJ2-2	TRBV28	TGTGCCAGCAGTGGGACAGGGCAGAACACCGGGGAGCTGTTTTTT	CASSGTGQNTGELFF
-	-	TRBJ2-7	TRBV29-1	TGCAGCGTTGCCCAGGGGATCTACGAGCAGTACTTC	CSVAQGIYEQYF
-	few	TRBJ2-1	TRBV10-3	TGTGCCATGGGGTATGGAGACTCCTACAATGAGCAGTTCTTC	CAMGYGDSYNEQFF
TRBD1	-	TRBJ1-6	TRBV5-6	TGTGCCAGCAGCAACCTCCGGGACAGAGGTTCACCCCTCCACTTT	CASSNLRDRGSPLHF
-	few	TRBJ2-6	TRBV30	TGTGCCTGGAGTACGCCTTCTGGGGCCAACGTCCTGACTTTC	CAWSTPSGANVLTF
-	-	TRBJ1-4	TRBV19	TGTGCCAGTTCTCCCTCGTCCCCAACTAATGAAAAACTGTTTTTT	CASSPSSPTNEKLFF
-	few	TRBJ1-5	TRBV10-2	TGCGCCAGCAGTGAGAAAACAGCGAATCAGCCCCAGCATTTT	CASSEKTANQPQHF
-	many	TRBJ1-1	TRBV12-3/TRBV12-4	TGTGCCAGCAGAATAAGGGAGGGGCCAAAGAACACTGAAGCTTTCTTT	CASRIREGPKNTEAFF
-	many	TRBJ2-7	TRBV2	TGTGCCAGCACCCGGACAGTTGCCTCCTACGAGCAGTACTTC	CASTRTVASYEQYF
TRBD1	-	TRBJ1-4	TRBV5-6	TGTGCCAGCAGCCACTTAAGGGGACAGGGGCCGGCAACTAATGAAAAACTGTTTTTT	CASSHLRGQGPATNEKLFF
-	-	TRBJ2-7	TRBV30	TGTGCCTGGACCCGGAGCTTCGGCTACGAGCAGTACTTC	CAWTRSFGYEQYF
TRBD2	many	TRBJ2-7	TRBV27	TGTGCCAGCAGTTTCCGGACTAGCAGGTACGAGCAGTACTTC	CASSFRTSRYEQYF
-	few	TRBJ2-5	TRBV24-1	TGTGCCACCAGGACAGCCCAAGAGACCCAGTACTTC	CATRTAQETQYF